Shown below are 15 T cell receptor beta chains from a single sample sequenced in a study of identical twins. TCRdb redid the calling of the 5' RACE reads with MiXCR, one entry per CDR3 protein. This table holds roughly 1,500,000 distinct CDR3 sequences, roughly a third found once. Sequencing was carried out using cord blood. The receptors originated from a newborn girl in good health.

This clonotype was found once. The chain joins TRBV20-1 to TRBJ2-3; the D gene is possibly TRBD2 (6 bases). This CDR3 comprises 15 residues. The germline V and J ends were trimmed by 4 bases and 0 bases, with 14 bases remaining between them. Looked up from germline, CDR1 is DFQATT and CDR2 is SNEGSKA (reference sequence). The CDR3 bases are TGCAGTGCTATCAATAGCGGAGCTAGCACAGATACGCAGTATTTT. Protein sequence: CSAINSGASTDTQYF.

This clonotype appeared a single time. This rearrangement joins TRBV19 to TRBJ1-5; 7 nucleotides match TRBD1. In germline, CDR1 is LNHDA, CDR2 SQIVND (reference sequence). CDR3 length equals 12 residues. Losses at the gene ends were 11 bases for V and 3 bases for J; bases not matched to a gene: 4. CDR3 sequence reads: CAGGTDNQPQHF. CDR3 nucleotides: TGTGCCGGAGGGACAGACAATCAGCCCCAGCATTTT.

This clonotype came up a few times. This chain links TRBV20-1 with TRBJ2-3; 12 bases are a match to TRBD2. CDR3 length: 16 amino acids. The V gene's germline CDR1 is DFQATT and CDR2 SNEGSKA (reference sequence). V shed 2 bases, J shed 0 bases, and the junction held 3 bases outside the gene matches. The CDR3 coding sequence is TGCAGTGCTAGAAGCGGGACTAGCGGGAGCACAGATACGCAGTATTTT. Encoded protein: CSARSGTSGSTDTQYF.

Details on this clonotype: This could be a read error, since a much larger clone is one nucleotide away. CDR3 protein: CAGSVGGISSYEQYF. CDR3 sequence (DNA): TGTGCCGGCAGCGTAGGAGGCATTTCCTCCTACGAGCAGTACTTC. This rearrangement joins TRBV9 to TRBJ2-7, with TRBD2 as a possible D gene (5 bases). The CDR3 length is 15 residues. In germline, CDR1 is SGDLS, CDR2 YYNGEE.

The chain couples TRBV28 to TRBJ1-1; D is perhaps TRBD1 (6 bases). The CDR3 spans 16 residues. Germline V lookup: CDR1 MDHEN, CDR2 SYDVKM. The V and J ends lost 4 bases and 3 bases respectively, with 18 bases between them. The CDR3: CASSSPTGNLDTEAFF. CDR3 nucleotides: TGTGCCAGCAGTTCACCCACAGGGAATTTGGACACTGAAGCTTTCTTT.

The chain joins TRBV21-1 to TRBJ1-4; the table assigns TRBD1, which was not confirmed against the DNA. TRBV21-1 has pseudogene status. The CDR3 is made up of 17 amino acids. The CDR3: CASSTLTTGPINEKLFF. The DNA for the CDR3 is TGTGCCAGCAGCACCTTGACGACAGGGCCGATTAATGAAAAACTGTTTTTT.

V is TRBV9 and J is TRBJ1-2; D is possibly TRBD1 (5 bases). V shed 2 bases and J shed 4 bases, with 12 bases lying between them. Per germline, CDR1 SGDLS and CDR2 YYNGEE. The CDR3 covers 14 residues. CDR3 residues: CASSVSRDAYGYTF. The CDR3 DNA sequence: TGTGCCAGCAGCGTTTCCAGGGATGCCTATGGCTACACCTTC.

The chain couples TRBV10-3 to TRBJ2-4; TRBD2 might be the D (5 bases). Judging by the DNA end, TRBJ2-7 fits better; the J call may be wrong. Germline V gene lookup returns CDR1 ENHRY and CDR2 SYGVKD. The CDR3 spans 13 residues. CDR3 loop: CAISELASHEQYF. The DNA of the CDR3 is TGTGCCATCAGTGAGTTGGCTAGCCACGAGCAGTACTTC.

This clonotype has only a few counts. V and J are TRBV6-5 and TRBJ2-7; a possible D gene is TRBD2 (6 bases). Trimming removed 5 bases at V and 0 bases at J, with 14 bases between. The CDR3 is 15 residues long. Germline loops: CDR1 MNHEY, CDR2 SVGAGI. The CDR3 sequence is CASSPEGRSSYEQYF. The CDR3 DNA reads TGTGCCAGCAGTCCGGAGGGAAGAAGCTCCTACGAGCAGTACTTC.

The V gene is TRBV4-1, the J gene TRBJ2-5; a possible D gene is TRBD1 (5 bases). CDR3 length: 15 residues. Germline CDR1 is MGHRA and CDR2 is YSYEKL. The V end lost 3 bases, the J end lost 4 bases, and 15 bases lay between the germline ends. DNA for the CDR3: TGCGCCAGCAGCCACCGTGTTTCAGGGCGAGAGACCCAGTACTTC. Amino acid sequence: CASSHRVSGRETQYF.

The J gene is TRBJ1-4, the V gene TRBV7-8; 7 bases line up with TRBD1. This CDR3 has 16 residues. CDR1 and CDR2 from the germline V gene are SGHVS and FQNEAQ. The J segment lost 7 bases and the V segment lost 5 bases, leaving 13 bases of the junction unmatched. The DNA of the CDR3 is TGTGCCAGCAGCCCACGAACAGGGGTGGGAAGTGAAAAACTGTTTTTT. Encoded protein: CASSPRTGVGSEKLFF.

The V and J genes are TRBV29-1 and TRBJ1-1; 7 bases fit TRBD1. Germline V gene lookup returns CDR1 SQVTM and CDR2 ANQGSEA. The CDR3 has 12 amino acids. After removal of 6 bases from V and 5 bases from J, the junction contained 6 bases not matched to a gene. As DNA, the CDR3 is TGCAGCGTCCCCAGGGGGGAGACTGAAGCTTTCTTT. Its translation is CSVPRGETEAFF.

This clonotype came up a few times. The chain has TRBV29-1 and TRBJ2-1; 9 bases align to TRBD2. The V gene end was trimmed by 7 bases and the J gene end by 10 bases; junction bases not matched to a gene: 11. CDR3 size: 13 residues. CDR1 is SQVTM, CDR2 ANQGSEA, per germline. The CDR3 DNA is TGCAGCGCCCGACTAGCGGCAATCGGGGAGCAGTTCTTC. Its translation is CSARLAAIGEQFF.

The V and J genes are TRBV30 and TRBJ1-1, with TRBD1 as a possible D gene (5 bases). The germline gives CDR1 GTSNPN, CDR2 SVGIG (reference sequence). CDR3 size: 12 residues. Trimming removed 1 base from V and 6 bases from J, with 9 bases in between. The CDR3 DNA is TGTGCCTGGAGTGAAGGGACCCCTGAAGCTTTCTTT. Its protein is CAWSEGTPEAFF.

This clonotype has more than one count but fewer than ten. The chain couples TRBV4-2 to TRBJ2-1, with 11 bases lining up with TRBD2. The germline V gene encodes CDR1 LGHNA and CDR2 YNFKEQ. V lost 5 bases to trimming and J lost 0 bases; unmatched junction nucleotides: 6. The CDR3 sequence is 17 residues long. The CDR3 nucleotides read TGTGCCAGCAGCAACCTAGCGGGAGGTCCCTCCTACAATGAGCAGTTCTTC. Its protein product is CASSNLAGGPSYNEQFF.